Below, 11 T cell receptor beta chains from the same sample are listed, as sequenced in a study of cytomegalovirus exposure and HLA in healthy donors. Method: immunoSEQ multiplex PCR; TCRdb's copy keeps in-frame clones and lacks some. The sample includes 200,000 to 250,000 clones, around 90% of them seen just once. Sequencing was performed on PBMCs. The receptor set was obtained from a woman in her late teens or twenties in good health and CMV-seropositive.

The rearrangement uses TRBV9 and TRBJ1-1, with 10 nucleotides matching TRBD1. The V and J ends lost 0 bases and 3 bases, in that order; junction bases with no gene match: 2. This CDR3 is 15 amino acids long. Germline V gene lookup returns CDR1 SGDLS and CDR2 YYNGEE. CDR3 residues: CASSVGQGAYTEAFF. The CDR3 DNA reads as TGTGCCAGCAGCGTAGGACAGGGGGCATACACTGAAGCTTTCTTT.

V gene TRBV27 combines with J gene TRBJ1-1; D gene ambiguous. This CDR3 region has 15 residues. CDR1 and CDR2 from the germline V gene are MNHEY and SMNVEV (reference sequence). V lost 0 bases and J lost 2, with 10 bases in between. Here the CDR3 reads CASSLSYRKNTEAFF. In DNA form, the CDR3 reads TGTGCCAGCAGTTTATCATACAGAAAAAACACTGAAGCTTTCTTT.

The chain links TRBV5-5 to TRBJ2-1, with a possible D match to TRBD2 (5 bases). Looked up from germline, CDR1 is SGHKS and CDR2 is YYEKEE (reference sequence). The CDR3 spans 17 residues. The germline V and J ends were trimmed by 4 bases and 0 bases, with 17 bases remaining between them. CDR3 DNA: TGTGCCAGCAGCCGAATTCTAGCCGCTAGCTCCTACAATGAGCAGTTCTTC. This codes for CASSRILAASSYNEQFF.

The chain couples TRBV4-1 to TRBJ2-1; 7 bases fit TRBD2. The CDR3 consists of 17 residues. With V trimmed by 1 base and J by 7 bases, 13 bases remained unmatched. Per germline, CDR1 MGHRA and CDR2 YSYEKL. The CDR3 DNA reads TGCGCCAGCAGCCAAGTACGGGCGGGAGTAAAGAGGAATGAGCAGTTCTTC. Its translation: CASSQVRAGVKRNEQFF.

The rearrangement links TRBV30 to TRBJ2-5; TRBD1 might be the D (5 bases). The CDR3 runs to 14 residues. Per the germline V gene, CDR1 is GTSNPN and CDR2 is SVGIG (reference sequence). Trimming stripped 3 bases from V and 5 bases from J, with 16 bases between. The CDR3 DNA follows: TGTGCCTGGAGCGCACAGGTACGGTGGGAGACCCAGTACTTC. Encoded protein: CAWSAQVRWETQYF.

The chain couples TRBV10-3 to TRBJ1-1; 8 nucleotides match TRBD1. The length of the CDR3 is 13 residues. The junction had 12 bases not matched to a gene; V was cut back by 10 bases and J by 8 bases. The germline V gene encodes CDR1 ENHRY and CDR2 SYGVKD. The CDR3 DNA sequence: TGTGCCACCACTTTGGGCGGGACAGGAGAAGCTTTCTTT. This encodes CATTLGGTGEAFF.

The genes are TRBV10-2 and TRBJ1-5; TRBD1 matches at 8 bases. CDR3 length equals 18 residues. CDR1 and CDR2 (germline): WSHSY, SAAADI. The V segment lost 7 bases and the J segment 3 bases; nucleotides outside the gene matches: 17. CDR3 bases: TGCGCCAGCAAGGGTCCGGGACAGGACGTTTGGGACAATCAGCCCCAGCATTTT. It translates to CASKGPGQDVWDNQPQHF.

The rearrangement uses TRBV7-8 and TRBJ2-1; 9 bases agree with TRBD2. With 4 bases clipped from V and 6 bases from J, the junction kept 10 bases outside the gene matches. The CDR3 sequence is 16 residues long. Germline CDR1 is SGHVS and CDR2 is FQNEAQ. The CDR3 is CASSSTSGWTRNEQFF. In nucleotides, the CDR3 is TGTGCCAGCAGCTCTACTAGCGGGTGGACTCGCAATGAGCAGTTCTTC. The full variable domain, in which reference TRBV7-8 and TRBJ2-1 provide the parts outside the CDR3, is GAGVSQSPRYKVAKRGQDVALRCDPISGHVSLFWYQQALGQGPEFLTYFQNEAQLDKSGLPSDRFFAERPEGSVSTLKIQRTQQEDSAVYLCASSSTSGWTRNEQFFGPGTRLTVL.

This chain links TRBV11-2 with TRBJ2-5; tentative D call: TRBD1 (6 bases). CDR1 and CDR2 from the germline V gene are SGHAT and FQNNGV. The CDR3 loop spans 14 amino acids. Trimming stripped 5 bases from V and 0 bases from J, with 10 bases between. CDR3 protein: CASSTGTNQETQYF. CDR3 sequence (DNA): TGTGCCAGCAGCACGGGGACAAACCAAGAGACCCAGTACTTC. The complete variable domain, with remaining parts taken from reference TRBV11-2 and TRBJ2-5, reads EAGVAQSPRYKIIEKRQSVAFWCNPISGHATLYWYQQILGQGPKLLIQFQNNGVVDDSQLPKDRFSAERLKGVDSTLKIQPAKLEDSAVYLCASSTGTNQETQYFGPGTRLLVL.

This clone is a singleton in its sample. This chain connects TRBV27 to TRBJ2-2, with a tentative D call TRBD1 (6 bases). The CDR3 length is 15 residues. Germline V lookup: CDR1 MNHEY, CDR2 SMNVEV (reference sequence). The V end lost 0 bases, the J end lost 5 bases, and 10 bases lay between the germline ends. The CDR3 sequence is CASSLSGTGTGELFF. Here the CDR3 DNA reads TGTGCCAGCAGTTTATCCGGTACAGGGACCGGGGAGCTGTTTTTT.

V gene TRBV29-1 combines with J gene TRBJ1-2, with D possibly matching TRBD1 (6 bases). This CDR3 is 12 amino acids long. Deletions cut 8 bases from V and 4 bases from J, with 14 bases between. Per the germline V gene, CDR1 is SQVTM and CDR2 is ANQGSEA. Here the CDR3 reads CSTGGASYGYTF. Here the CDR3 DNA reads TGCAGCACGGGGGGGGCGAGCTATGGCTACACCTTC.